This T cell receptor (beta chain) emerged from a study of T cells in Graves' hyperthyroidism and ophthalmopathy. This clonotype has a handful of counts. V shed 1 base and J shed 1 base, with 14 bases lying between them. CDR3 length: 17 residues. The germline V gene has CDR1 DFQATT and CDR2 SNEGSKA (reference sequence). RNA transcripts provided the source from which TCR beta CDR3 regions were amplified. HTBI primers were used for first-round RT-PCR of the TCR CDR3. MiXCR was run by TCRdb on the multiplex PCR reads, yielding one entry per CDR3 protein. Altogether hundreds of thousands of distinct CDR3 sequences are present, around 21% being singletons, with the ten largest covering 30% to 40%. Each person with ophthalmopathy scored at least 3 on the Clinical Activity Score, reached NOSPECS grade 4 or higher, and had been ill under 3 months. Diagnostic decisions used clinical symptoms, serum thyroxine and TRAb, thyroid ultrasound and orbital computed tomography.

The V call is TRBV20-1, the J call TRBJ1-6, with a possible D match to TRBD1 (5 bases). This clonotype was sampled from a man aged 30-40 years with Graves' ophthalmopathy. The sequenced material came from blood. As DNA, the CDR3 is TGCAGTGCTAGAGTTCAGGGCCAACAGTCCTATAATTCACCCCTCCACTTT. It encodes CSARVQGQQSYNSPLHF.